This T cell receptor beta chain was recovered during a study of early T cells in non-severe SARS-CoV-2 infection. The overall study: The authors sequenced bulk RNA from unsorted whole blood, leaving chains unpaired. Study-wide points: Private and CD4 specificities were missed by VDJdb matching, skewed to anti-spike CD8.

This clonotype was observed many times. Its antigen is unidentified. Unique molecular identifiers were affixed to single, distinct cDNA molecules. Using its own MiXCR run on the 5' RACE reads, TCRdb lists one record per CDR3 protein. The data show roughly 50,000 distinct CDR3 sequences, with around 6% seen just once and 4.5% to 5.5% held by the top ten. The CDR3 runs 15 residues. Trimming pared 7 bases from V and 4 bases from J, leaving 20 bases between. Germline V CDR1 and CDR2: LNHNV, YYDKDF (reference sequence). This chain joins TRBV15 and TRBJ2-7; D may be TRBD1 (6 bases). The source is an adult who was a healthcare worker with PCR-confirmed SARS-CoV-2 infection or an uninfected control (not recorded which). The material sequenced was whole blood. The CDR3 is CATTPSRDTDYEQYF. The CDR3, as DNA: TGTGCCACCACCCCCTCCCGGGACACGGATTACGAGCAGTACTTC.